Listed below are T cell receptor beta chains from one sample, sequenced in a study of molecular identifiers for immune sequencing clone quantification. TCRdb processed the PCR reads anew with MiXCR; each CDR3 protein has one entry. In the table there are roughly 320,000 distinct CDR3 sequences, over 20% of which are singletons. The sample was naive CD8+ T cells from blood, with Jurkat cell RNA spiked in. All receptors come from a human donor in good health. Some libraries in this study had Jurkat cell RNA spiked in. CDR3s include the opening cysteine and the closing phenylalanine or tryptophan. Fields, in order: clone size, V gene, D gene, J gene, CDR3 protein, CDR3 DNA. D genes are given only for firm matches. Only some rows state a clone size, as once, few, many or a class for expanded clones.

clone size: many; V gene: TRBV6-2/TRBV6-3; D gene: .; J gene: TRBJ1-1; CDR3 protein: CASSFDITGGGTEAFF; CDR3 DNA: TGTGCCAGCAGTTTTGACATTACGGGCGGTGGGACTGAAGCTTTCTTT
clone size: .; V gene: TRBV10-3; D gene: .; J gene: TRBJ2-1; CDR3 protein: CAISEGGNEQFF; CDR3 DNA: TGTGCCATCAGTGAGGGGGGGAATGAGCAGTTCTTC
clone size: .; V gene: TRBV6-6; D gene: TRBD1; J gene: TRBJ2-7; CDR3 protein: CASSYERTGTYEQYF; CDR3 DNA: TGTGCCAGCAGTTACGAAAGGACAGGGACCTACGAGCAGTACTTC
clone size: few; V gene: TRBV4-3; D gene: TRBD2; J gene: TRBJ2-1; CDR3 protein: CASRQGRGGFGEQFF; CDR3 DNA: TGCGCCAGCCGCCAAGGGCGGGGGGGGTTCGGGGAGCAGTTCTTC
clone size: few; V gene: TRBV5-6; D gene: TRBD1; J gene: TRBJ1-2; CDR3 protein: CASLGTGGKSYGYTF; CDR3 DNA: TGTGCCAGCTTGGGGACAGGGGGGAAATCCTATGGCTACACCTTC
clone size: few; V gene: TRBV4-3; D gene: .; J gene: TRBJ2-1; CDR3 protein: CASSQSAGTYNEQFF; CDR3 DNA: TGCGCCAGCAGCCAAAGCGCGGGAACTTACAATGAGCAGTTCTTC
clone size: .; V gene: TRBV4-3; D gene: TRBD1; J gene: TRBJ2-7; CDR3 protein: CASSQDWSAGTGSYEQYF; CDR3 DNA: TGCGCCAGCAGCCAAGATTGGAGCGCCGGGACAGGGTCGTACGAGCAGTACTTC
clone size: many; V gene: TRBV5-6; D gene: TRBD1; J gene: TRBJ1-2; CDR3 protein: CASSPPPRQGISYGYTF; CDR3 DNA: TGTGCCAGCAGCCCACCTCCTCGACAGGGTATTTCGTATGGCTACACCTTC
clone size: .; V gene: TRBV4-3; D gene: TRBD1; J gene: TRBJ2-7; CDR3 protein: CASSQDTGGIEQYF; CDR3 DNA: TGCGCCAGCAGCCAAGATACAGGGGGTATCGAGCAGTACTTC
clone size: .; V gene: TRBV7-6; D gene: TRBD1; J gene: TRBJ2-3; CDR3 protein: CASSPENRGTSTDTQYF; CDR3 DNA: TGTGCCAGCAGCCCGGAAAACAGGGGTACTAGCACAGATACGCAGTATTTT
clone size: few; V gene: TRBV11-2; D gene: TRBD1; J gene: TRBJ2-3; CDR3 protein: CASSRTGDTGTQYF; CDR3 DNA: TGTGCCAGCAGCCGGACAGGAGACACAGGTACGCAGTATTTT
clone size: few; V gene: TRBV19; D gene: .; J gene: TRBJ1-1; CDR3 protein: CASSIGPNEAFF; CDR3 DNA: TGTGCCAGTAGTATTGGACCGAATGAAGCTTTCTTT
clone size: .; V gene: TRBV11-3; D gene: TRBD1; J gene: TRBJ1-5; CDR3 protein: CASSFPSQGGLPRPQHF; CDR3 DNA: TGTGCCAGCAGCTTCCCCAGCCAGGGGGGCCTCCCTCGGCCCCAGCATTTT
clone size: many; V gene: TRBV28; D gene: TRBD1; J gene: TRBJ2-7; CDR3 protein: CASSFRDRSPYEQYF; CDR3 DNA: TGTGCCAGCAGTTTCCGGGACAGGAGCCCCTACGAGCAGTACTTC
clone size: few; V gene: TRBV5-1; D gene: .; J gene: TRBJ2-2; CDR3 protein: CANSKTGDAGELFF; CDR3 DNA: TGCGCCAACTCCAAAACTGGGGACGCCGGGGAGCTGTTTTTT
clone size: many; V gene: TRBV27; D gene: .; J gene: TRBJ1-6; CDR3 protein: CASSPTGSPLHF; CDR3 DNA: TGTGCCAGCAGCCCAACAGGCTCACCCCTCCACTTT
clone size: .; V gene: TRBV11-2; D gene: TRBD2; J gene: TRBJ2-3; CDR3 protein: CASSLRLAGGEGDTQYF; CDR3 DNA: TGTGCCAGCAGCTTAAGGCTAGCGGGAGGGGAAGGAGATACGCAGTATTTT
clone size: many; V gene: TRBV7-8; D gene: .; J gene: TRBJ2-3; CDR3 protein: CASSGTGTLTDTQYF; CDR3 DNA: TGTGCCAGCAGCGGAACCGGGACGCTCACAGATACGCAGTATTTT
clone size: .; V gene: TRBV28; D gene: .; J gene: TRBJ2-7; CDR3 protein: CASRQGPYEQYF; CDR3 DNA: TGTGCCAGCAGACAGGGTCCCTACGAGCAGTACTTC
clone size: .; V gene: TRBV20-1; D gene: TRBD2; J gene: TRBJ2-2; CDR3 protein: CSARAGFGSGEPFF; CDR3 DNA: TGCAGTGCGCGAGCGGGATTCGGGTCCGGGGAGCCGTTTTTT
clone size: many; V gene: TRBV30; D gene: .; J gene: TRBJ2-6; CDR3 protein: CAAPGWGANVLTF; CDR3 DNA: TGTGCCGCCCCTGGGTGGGGGGCCAACGTCCTGACTTTC
clone size: .; V gene: TRBV29-1; D gene: .; J gene: TRBJ1-1; CDR3 protein: CSVEWRGGTEAFF; CDR3 DNA: TGCAGCGTTGAATGGAGGGGAGGCACTGAAGCTTTCTTT
clone size: .; V gene: TRBV6-2/TRBV6-3; D gene: TRBD2; J gene: TRBJ2-3; CDR3 protein: CASSLIAGDTDTQYF; CDR3 DNA: TGTGCCAGCAGTTTAATAGCGGGGGACACAGATACGCAGTATTTT
clone size: many; V gene: TRBV4-1; D gene: .; J gene: TRBJ2-7; CDR3 protein: CASSQVVRDYEQYF; CDR3 DNA: TGCGCCAGCAGCCAAGTTGTCAGGGATTACGAGCAGTACTTC
clone size: few; V gene: TRBV10-3; D gene: .; J gene: TRBJ2-7; CDR3 protein: CAISSGDSYEQYF; CDR3 DNA: TGTGCCATCAGTTCCGGGGACTCCTACGAGCAGTACTTC
clone size: .; V gene: TRBV6-2/TRBV6-3; D gene: .; J gene: TRBJ1-1; CDR3 protein: CASSYTGINTEAFF; CDR3 DNA: TGTGCCAGCAGTTATACCGGGATAAACACTGAAGCTTTCTTT
clone size: many; V gene: TRBV12-3/TRBV12-4; D gene: .; J gene: TRBJ2-3; CDR3 protein: CASSFSLFLTSTDTQYF; CDR3 DNA: TGTGCCAGCAGTTTTTCGCTGTTTCTGACGAGCACAGATACGCAGTATTTT
clone size: many; V gene: TRBV29-1; D gene: .; J gene: TRBJ1-4; CDR3 protein: CSVPMGRVLFF; CDR3 DNA: TGCAGCGTCCCGATGGGGCGCGTCCTGTTTTTT